This T cell receptor beta chain was sequenced for a study of T cell responses to AZD1222 COVID-19 vaccine. The CDR3 length is 12 residues. V gave up 4 bases and J gave up 5 bases, with 5 bases separating them. Germline V gene lookup returns CDR1 LNHDA and CDR2 SQIVND (reference sequence). Assay used: immunoSEQ multiplex PCR; TCRdb lists only in-frame clones, some missing. The table lists about 90,000 clones, less than 85% of them singletons, with 4.5% in the top ten. For this clone: Its antigen remains unidentified.

Whole-study findings and limits: Researchers report vaccine-associated CD4 TCRs spanning spike, with dominance at 160-218 and 743-854. With two AZD1222 doses given, Spike-specific TCR breadth and depth both rose. Females made up more of the donors, who were largely white British, and clonal diversity may have come out too low. Nearly half of spike-specific TCRs reportedly target unmutated variant regions.

This material consisted of peripheral blood, taken 28 days after the second AZD1222 dose. This TCR was sampled from an adult who received the AZD1222 COVID-19 vaccine. The rearrangement links TRBV19 to TRBJ2-2; D possibly uses TRBD1 or TRBD2 (5 bases each). The chain's CDR3 is CASSRGTGELFF. The DNA of the CDR3 is TGTGCCAGTAGTAGGGGGACCGGGGAGCTGTTTTTT.